The following is a T cell receptor beta chain sequence with its context. Its antigen is currently unknown. cDNA carried unique molecular identifiers, and a universal primer site was added by template switching. TCRdb reprocessed the 5' RACE reads with MiXCR, giving one entry per CDR3 protein. The sample includes approximately 590,000 distinct CDR3 sequences, 7.5% to 10% seen only once; the top ten take around 3.1%. Germline assignment: CDR1 ENHRY and CDR2 SYGVKD. This CDR3 comprises 13 residues. V lost 7 bases to trimming and J lost 2 bases, with 10 bases between them. This sample stems from a study of identical twins. Notes on the study in general: Instead of following the same donors, the conclusions were based on cross-sectional statistical analysis. Where beta out-of-frame sequences were concerned, excess twin sharing was weaker. The abundant beta clonotypes from cord blood had fewer insertions, and memory repertoires had none of this.

These same records also appear under a second study, on yellow fever vaccine responses in identical twins.

This receptor was identified in a woman aged 18 to 35 in good health. The chain joins TRBV10-3 to TRBJ2-3; D perhaps matches TRBD1 (5 bases). Sequenced material: PBMCs. This chain's CDR3 is CAITLDNTDTQYF. The CDR3 DNA is TGTGCCATCACCCTGGACAACACAGATACGCAGTATTTT.